This TCR beta chain came from a study of blood T cells in healthy people across ages. This CDR3 has 15 amino acids. Germline V gives CDR1 MGHRA, CDR2 YSYEKL. Trimming took 1 base from V and 4 from J, leaving 11 bases between them. Study results and limitations: Both naive CD4+ cell counts and diversity were greater in long-lived donors than in aged donors. Changes seen in expanded clonotypes were possibly confounded by donor CMV status left unknown. As age increased, TCR beta diversity per million T cells fell in a roughly linear fashion.

With respect to this clonotype: What it binds is not known.

PCR was performed a second time for about 7 to 11 cycles using a sample-barcoded 5' primer and a J-beta primer mix. Unique molecular identifiers of 12 random nucleotides labeled each cDNA. TCRdb analysed the 5' RACE reads with MiXCR anew, one entry per CDR3 protein. The sample yields 850,000 to 1,000,000 distinct CDR3 sequences, roughly 48% seen once. The TCR originated in a man aged 25 to 40 in good health. The sample was blood. V and J are TRBV4-1 and TRBJ2-1, with D possibly called TRBD1 or TRBD2 (6 bases each). CDR3 sequence: CASSQGGAVYNEQFF. The CDR3 bases are TGCGCCAGCAGCCAAGGGGGGGCCGTGTACAATGAGCAGTTCTTC.